What follows describes a single T cell receptor beta chain. What it binds is unknown. cDNA libraries for TCR alpha and TCR beta, carrying sample barcodes and UMIs, came from 5'RACE with constant-segment primers. TCRdb itself ran the 5' RACE reads through MiXCR, one entry per CDR3 protein. The repertoire holds around 340,000 distinct CDR3 sequences, over 10% seen once, with about 20% in the top ten. This specimen belongs to a study of T-cell memory formation after mild COVID-19. Study observations and caveats: Clones contracting day 15 to 85 were balanced CD4/CD8; later expanders leaned CD4+.

Germline assignment: CDR1 SEHNR and CDR2 FQNEAQ (reference sequence). The CDR3 is 13 residues long. The germline V and J ends were trimmed by 3 bases and 3 bases, with 8 bases remaining between them. This clonotype was sampled from a man aged 18 to 29 who had mild COVID-19 (a few samples of this study predate the infection). Cell type and time point are not known. The chain joins TRBV7-9 to TRBJ1-2, with D uncertain. The sample comprised PBMCs or a T cell subset sorted from them (not recorded which). Here the CDR3 reads CASSLESDYGYTF. The DNA for the CDR3 is TGTGCCAGCAGCTTGGAGAGCGACTATGGCTACACCTTC.